Listed below are T cell receptor beta chains from one sample, sequenced in a study of shared clonotypes between healthy human individuals. TCRdb's table, derived via immunoSEQ multiplex PCR, lists solely in-frame clones and lacks some. The data hold more than 2 million clones, with less than 95% observed a single time. The specimen sequenced was naive CD8+ T cells sorted from blood. All receptors derive from a man aged 18 to 29 in good health. CDR3s include the opening cysteine and the closing phenylalanine or tryptophan. D genes are given only for firm matches. Only some rows state a clone size, as once, few, many or a class for expanded clones.

v_call	j_call	clone_size	d_call	cdr3_aa	cdr3_nt
TRBV6-6	TRBJ2-5	-	-	CASSYSREASQETQYF	TGTGCCAGCAGTTACTCGAGGGAGGCAAGCCAAGAGACCCAGTACTTC
TRBV21-1	TRBJ1-1	-	-	CASSNFRVRVNTEAFF	TGTGCCAGCAGCAACTTCAGAGTTCGGGTGAACACTGAAGCTTTCTTT
TRBV7-9	TRBJ2-2	-	TRBD1	CASSFRTGEGTGELFF	TGTGCCAGCAGCTTTCGGACAGGGGAGGGCACCGGGGAGCTGTTTTTT
TRBV15	TRBJ2-7	-	-	CATSRDRYRETYEQYF	TGTGCCACCAGCAGAGATCGTTACAGGGAAACCTACGAGCAGTACTTC
TRBV10-2	TRBJ1-1	-	-	CASFNTMNTEAFF	TGCGCCAGCTTTAACACCATGAACACTGAAGCTTTCTTT
TRBV4-2	TRBJ1-4	-	-	CASGLLTNEKLFF	TGTGCCAGCGGGCTCTTAACTAATGAAAAACTGTTTTTT
TRBV5-4	TRBJ2-7	-	-	CASSSDGTLLEQYF	TGTGCCAGCAGCTCCGACGGAACTCTACTCGAGCAGTACTTC
TRBV11-2	TRBJ1-6	-	-	CASSLAAYGGNSPLHF	TGTGCCAGCAGCTTAGCGGCATACGGGGGTAATTCACCCCTCCACTTT
TRBV29-1	TRBJ2-2	-	-	CSVEDLSHPGLFF	TGCAGCGTTGAAGATCTGAGTCATCCAGGGCTGTTTTTT
TRBV6-1	TRBJ2-7	-	-	CASSEGQLYEQYF	TGTGCCAGCAGTGAAGGACAGCTCTACGAGCAGTACTTC
TRBV2	TRBJ2-7	-	-	CASSEGQGLSEQYF	TGTGCCAGCAGTGAGGGGCAGGGGTTAAGCGAGCAGTACTTC
TRBV6-5	TRBJ2-7	-	TRBD1	CASSYFGQGTEQYF	TGTGCCAGCAGTTATTTCGGACAGGGTACCGAGCAGTACTTC
TRBV5-8	TRBJ2-2	-	-	CASSLMQGGELFF	TGTGCCAGCAGCTTGATGCAGGGAGGGGAGCTGTTTTTT
TRBV5-6	TRBJ2-5	-	-	CASSLGEETQYF	TGTGCCAGCAGCTTAGGTGAAGAGACCCAGTACTTC
TRBV5-1	TRBJ2-7	-	-	CASSLQILYEQYF	TGCGCCAGCAGCTTGCAGATTCTGTACGAGCAGTACTTC
TRBV27	TRBJ2-1	-	-	CASRGRWDEQFF	TGTGCCAGCAGAGGACGGTGGGATGAGCAGTTCTTC
TRBV4-3	TRBJ2-7	-	TRBD1	CASSSYRGSSYEQYF	TGCGCCAGCAGCTCCTACAGGGGGAGCTCCTACGAGCAGTACTTC
TRBV6-6	TRBJ2-7	-	-	CASSRPGVPYEQYF	TGTGCCAGCAGCCGCCCGGGGGTTCCCTACGAGCAGTACTTC
TRBV27	TRBJ2-3	-	-	CASSSEASGTDTQYF	TGTGCCAGCAGTTCCGAGGCTTCTGGCACAGATACGCAGTATTTT
TRBV28	TRBJ2-7	-	-	CASSSGTDFYEQYF	TGTGCCAGCAGTTCCGGGACGGACTTTTACGAGCAGTACTTC
TRBV2	TRBJ2-7	-	-	CASSEIEGGGEYYEQYF	TGTGCCAGCAGTGAAATAGAAGGGGGCGGGGAATACTACGAGCAGTACTTC
TRBV5-1	TRBJ1-1	-	-	CASSFERNTEAFF	TGCGCCAGCAGCTTCGAGAGAAACACTGAAGCTTTCTTT
TRBV5-6	TRBJ2-3	-	TRBD2	CASSLRLAGGDTQYF	TGTGCCAGCAGCTTGCGACTAGCGGGTGGGGATACGCAGTATTTT
TRBV9	TRBJ2-2	once	TRBD1	CASSEPQGTNTGELFF	TGTGCCAGCAGCGAGCCACAGGGGACGAACACTGGGGAGCTGTTTTTT
TRBV7-6	TRBJ2-2	-	-	CASSLAQGNGELFF	TGTGCCAGCAGCTTAGCGCAAGGGAACGGGGAGCTGTTTTTT
TRBV10-2	TRBJ2-2	-	-	CASKDAGELFF	TGCGCCAGCAAAGACGCCGGGGAGCTGTTTTTT
TRBV6-1	TRBJ1-3	-	-	CASSEFGVSGNTIYF	TGTGCCAGCAGTGAATTCGGGGTCTCTGGAAACACCATATATTTT
TRBV4-3	TRBJ2-2	-	-	CASSQGINTGELFF	TGCGCCAGCAGCCAGGGCATTAACACCGGGGAGCTGTTTTTT
TRBV4-1	TRBJ2-7	-	TRBD2	CASSQETPTGTSTYEQYF	TGCGCCAGCAGCCAAGAGACCCCCACCGGGACTAGTACCTACGAGCAGTACTTC
TRBV6-5	TRBJ2-1	-	-	CASSPSGAEQFF	TGTGCCAGCAGTCCCTCGGGGGCGGAGCAGTTCTTC
TRBV9	TRBJ2-5	-	TRBD2	CASSAPVKRGGFKETQYF	TGTGCCAGCAGCGCCCCAGTGAAGCGGGGGGGCTTTAAAGAGACCCAGTACTTC
TRBV5-6	TRBJ2-5	-	TRBD1	CASSVIRGNQETQYF	TGTGCCAGCAGCGTGATCAGGGGGAACCAAGAGACCCAGTACTTC
TRBV29-1	TRBJ2-7	-	TRBD1	CSVETGTGSYEQYF	TGCAGCGTTGAAACCGGGACAGGGTCCTACGAGCAGTACTTC
TRBV5-4	TRBJ2-4	-	-	CASTGGENIQYF	TGTGCCAGCACCGGGGGCGAAAACATTCAGTACTTC
TRBV6-1	TRBJ1-1	-	-	CASSRRGNTEAFF	TGTGCCAGCAGTAGAAGGGGAAACACTGAAGCTTTCTTT
TRBV28	TRBJ2-7	-	-	CASSLQGWSYEQYF	TGTGCCAGCAGTTTACAGGGGTGGTCCTACGAGCAGTACTTC
TRBV30	TRBJ2-7	-	-	CAWSVYQPFGHPYF	TGTGCCTGGAGTGTATACCAACCTTTTGGGCATCCTTACTTC
TRBV9	TRBJ2-2	-	-	CASSSGEELFF	TGTGCCAGCAGCTCTGGGGAGGAGCTGTTTTTT
TRBV7-2	TRBJ2-3	-	-	CASSLLLTDTQYF	TGTGCCAGCAGCTTACTTCTCACAGATACGCAGTATTTT
TRBV7-8	TRBJ2-3	once	-	CASSLIGELDTQYF	TGTGCCAGCAGCTTAATCGGGGAGTTAGATACGCAGTATTTT
TRBV2	TRBJ2-7	-	-	CASNNRTYEQYF	TGTGCCAGCAATAACAGGACCTACGAGCAGTACTTC
TRBV2	TRBJ1-6	once	-	CASVGQGIPLHF	TGTGCCAGCGTCGGGCAGGGGATACCCCTCCACTTT
TRBV7-9	TRBJ2-1	-	TRBD2	CASSFLAGGNNEQFF	TGTGCCAGCAGCTTCCTAGCGGGAGGCAACAATGAGCAGTTCTTC
TRBV29-1	TRBJ1-1	-	TRBD1	CSVSGTGDVAFF	TGCAGCGTCTCCGGGACAGGGGATGTAGCTTTCTTT
TRBV2	TRBJ2-7	-	-	CASMQGVQYF	TGTGCCAGCATGCAGGGCGTGCAGTACTTC
TRBV11-2	TRBJ2-1	once	TRBD2	CASSLVGLAVEQFF	TGTGCCAGCAGCTTAGTGGGACTAGCGGTTGAGCAGTTCTTC
TRBV2	TRBJ2-5	-	-	CANSGRGETQYF	TGTGCCAACTCCGGGCGCGGGGAGACCCAGTACTTC
TRBV9	TRBJ1-3	-	TRBD1	CASSVGGGNSGNTIYF	TGTGCCAGCAGCGTAGGAGGGGGCAACTCTGGAAACACCATATATTTT
TRBV5-4	TRBJ1-2	-	-	CASSYRGSFYGYTF	TGTGCCAGCAGCTACCGGGGGTCCTTCTATGGCTACACCTTC
TRBV5-5	TRBJ2-7	-	-	CASSQGSSPDEQYF	TGTGCCAGCAGCCAGGGATCGTCCCCGGACGAGCAGTACTTC
TRBV7-9	TRBJ2-2	-	TRBD2	CASSLSLSGASGELFF	TGTGCCAGCAGCCTATCCTTAAGCGGGGCGAGCGGGGAGCTGTTTTTT
TRBV6-5	TRBJ2-2	-	TRBD2	CASSYSGGAGELFF	TGTGCCAGCAGTTACTCGGGAGGGGCCGGGGAGCTGTTTTTT
TRBV6-5	TRBJ1-5	-	-	CASSYAANQPQHF	TGTGCCAGCAGTTACGCGGCTAATCAGCCCCAGCATTTT
TRBV7-6	TRBJ2-7	-	-	CASSLGHIVHEQYF	TGTGCCAGCAGCTTGGGACATATTGTTCACGAGCAGTACTTC
TRBV6-5	TRBJ2-1	-	TRBD2	CASGSGLAGDEQFF	TGTGCCAGCGGCTCAGGACTAGCGGGGGATGAGCAGTTCTTC